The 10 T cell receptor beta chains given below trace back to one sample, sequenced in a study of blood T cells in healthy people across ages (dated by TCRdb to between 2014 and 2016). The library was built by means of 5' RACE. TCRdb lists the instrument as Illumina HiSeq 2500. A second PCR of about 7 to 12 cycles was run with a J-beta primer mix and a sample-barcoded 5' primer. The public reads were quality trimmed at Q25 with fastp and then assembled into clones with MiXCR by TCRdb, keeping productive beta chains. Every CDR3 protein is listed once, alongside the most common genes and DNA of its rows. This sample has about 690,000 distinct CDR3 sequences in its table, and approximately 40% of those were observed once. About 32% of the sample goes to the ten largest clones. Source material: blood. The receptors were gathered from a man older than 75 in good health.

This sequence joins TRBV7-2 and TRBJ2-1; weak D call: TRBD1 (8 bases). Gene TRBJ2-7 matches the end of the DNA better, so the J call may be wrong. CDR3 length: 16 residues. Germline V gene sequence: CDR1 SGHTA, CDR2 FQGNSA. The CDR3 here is CASSPGGTGLYNEQYF. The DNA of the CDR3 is TGTGCCAGCAGCCCCGGGGGGACAGGACTTTACAATGAGCAGTACTTC.

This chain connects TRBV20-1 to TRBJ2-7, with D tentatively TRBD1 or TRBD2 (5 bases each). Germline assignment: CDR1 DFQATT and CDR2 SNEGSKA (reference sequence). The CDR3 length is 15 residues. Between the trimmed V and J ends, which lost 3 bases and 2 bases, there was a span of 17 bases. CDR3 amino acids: CSARGTDVLTYEQYF. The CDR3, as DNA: TGCAGTGCTAGGGGGACCGACGTGTTAACCTACGAGCAGTACTTC.

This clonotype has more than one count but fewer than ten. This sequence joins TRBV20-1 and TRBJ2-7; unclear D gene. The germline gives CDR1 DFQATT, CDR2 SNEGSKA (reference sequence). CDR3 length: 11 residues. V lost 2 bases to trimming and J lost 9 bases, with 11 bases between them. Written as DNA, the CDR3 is TGCAGTGCTAGATCCGAGGTTAGGCAGTACTTC. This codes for CSARSEVRQYF.

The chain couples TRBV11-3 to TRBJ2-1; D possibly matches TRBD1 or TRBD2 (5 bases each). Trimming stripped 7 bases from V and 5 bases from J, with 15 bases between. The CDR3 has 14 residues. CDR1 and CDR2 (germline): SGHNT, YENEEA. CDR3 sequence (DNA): TGTGCCAGCACCCCCGGGGCAGGGAACAATGAGCAGTTCTTC. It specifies CASTPGAGNNEQFF.

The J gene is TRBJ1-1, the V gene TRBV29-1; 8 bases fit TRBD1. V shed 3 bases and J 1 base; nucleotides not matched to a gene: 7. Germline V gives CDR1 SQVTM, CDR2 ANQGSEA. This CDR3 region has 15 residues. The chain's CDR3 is CSVDDGTGPNTEAFF. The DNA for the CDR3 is TGCAGCGTTGATGACGGGACAGGCCCGAACACTGAAGCTTTCTTT.

CDR3 region: CASSQLAGADNEQFF. The CDR3 bases are TGTGCCAGCAGTCAATTAGCGGGAGCAGACAATGAGCAGTTCTTC. This rearrangement joins TRBV28 to TRBJ2-1; 9 nucleotides match TRBD2. V lost 5 bases to trimming and J lost 5 bases; unmatched junction nucleotides: 7. The CDR3 consists of 15 residues. The germline V gene encodes CDR1 MDHEN and CDR2 SYDVKM.

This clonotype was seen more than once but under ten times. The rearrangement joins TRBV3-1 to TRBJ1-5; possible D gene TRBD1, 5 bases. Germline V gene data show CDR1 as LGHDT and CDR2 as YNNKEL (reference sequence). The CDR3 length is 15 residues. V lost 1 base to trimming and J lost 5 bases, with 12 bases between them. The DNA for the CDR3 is TGTGCCAGCAGCCAAGCCGGGACGTATCATCAGCCCCAGCATTTT. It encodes CASSQAGTYHQPQHF.

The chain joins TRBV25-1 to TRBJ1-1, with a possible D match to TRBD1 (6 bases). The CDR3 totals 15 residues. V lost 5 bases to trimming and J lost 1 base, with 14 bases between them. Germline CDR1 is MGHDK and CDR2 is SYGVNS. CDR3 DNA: TGTGCCAGCAGTTCAGGGGTAACTTCGAACACTGAAGCTTTCTTT. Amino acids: CASSSGVTSNTEAFF.

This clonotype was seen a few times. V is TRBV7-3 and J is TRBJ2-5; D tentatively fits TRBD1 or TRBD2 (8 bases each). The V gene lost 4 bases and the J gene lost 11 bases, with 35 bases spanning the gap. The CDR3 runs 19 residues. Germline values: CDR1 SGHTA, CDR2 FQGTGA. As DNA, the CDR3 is TGTGCCAGCAGCTCCCTGGGACAGGAGGGGGGACTAGGGGCCTACGATCAGTACTTC. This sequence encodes CASSSLGQEGGLGAYDQYF.

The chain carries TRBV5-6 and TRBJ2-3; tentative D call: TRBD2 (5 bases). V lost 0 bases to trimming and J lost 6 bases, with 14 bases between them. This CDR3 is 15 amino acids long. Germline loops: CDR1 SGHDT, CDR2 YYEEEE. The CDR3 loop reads CASSLASGFPDTQYF. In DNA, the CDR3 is TGTGCCAGCAGCTTGGCCTCGGGGTTCCCTGATACGCAGTATTTT.